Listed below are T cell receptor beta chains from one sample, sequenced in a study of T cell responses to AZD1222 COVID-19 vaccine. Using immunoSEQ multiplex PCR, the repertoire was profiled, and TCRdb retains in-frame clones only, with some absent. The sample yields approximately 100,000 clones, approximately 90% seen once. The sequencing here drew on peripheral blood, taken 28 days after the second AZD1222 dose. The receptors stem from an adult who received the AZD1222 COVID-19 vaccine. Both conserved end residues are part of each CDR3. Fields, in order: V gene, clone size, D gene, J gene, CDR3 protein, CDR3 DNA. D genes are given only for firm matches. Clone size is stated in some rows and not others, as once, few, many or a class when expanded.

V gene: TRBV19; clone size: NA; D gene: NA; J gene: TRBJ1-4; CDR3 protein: CASSRPGRSTNEKLFF; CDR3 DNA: TGTGCCAGTAGTCGTCCAGGGAGGTCAACTAATGAAAAACTGTTTTTT
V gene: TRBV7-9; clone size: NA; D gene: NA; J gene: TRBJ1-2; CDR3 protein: CASSLGQIPNYGYTF; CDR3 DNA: TGTGCCAGCAGCTTAGGACAGATACCAAACTATGGCTACACCTTC
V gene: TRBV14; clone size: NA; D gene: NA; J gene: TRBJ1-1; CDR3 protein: CASSPLTNTEAFF; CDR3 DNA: TGTGCCAGCAGCCCTCTAACGAACACTGAAGCTTTCTTT
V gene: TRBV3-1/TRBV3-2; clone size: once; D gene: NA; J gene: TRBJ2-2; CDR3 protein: CASSQEAETGELFF; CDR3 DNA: TGTGCCAGCAGCCAAGAGGCGGAGACCGGGGAGCTGTTTTTT
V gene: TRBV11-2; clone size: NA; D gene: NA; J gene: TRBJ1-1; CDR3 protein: CASGQPLRGRTEAFF; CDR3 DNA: TGTGCCAGCGGCCAACCGTTAAGGGGACGAACTGAAGCTTTCTTT
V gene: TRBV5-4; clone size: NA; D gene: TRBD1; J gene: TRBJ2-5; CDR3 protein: CASSLTGAEETQYF; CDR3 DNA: TGTGCCAGCAGCCTGACAGGGGCGGAAGAGACCCAGTACTTC
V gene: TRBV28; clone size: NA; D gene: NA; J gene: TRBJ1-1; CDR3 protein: CASTQGPGLNTEAFF; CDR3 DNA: TGTGCCAGCACCCAAGGACCAGGTTTGAACACTGAAGCTTTCTTT
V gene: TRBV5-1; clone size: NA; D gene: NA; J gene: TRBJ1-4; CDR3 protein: CASSLLSGATNEKLFF; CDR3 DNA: TGCGCCAGCAGCTTGCTTAGCGGGGCAACTAATGAAAAACTGTTTTTT
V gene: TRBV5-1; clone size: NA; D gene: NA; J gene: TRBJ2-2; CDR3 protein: CASSLDRNTGELFF; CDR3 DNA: TGCGCCAGCAGCTTGGACAGGAACACCGGGGAGCTGTTTTTT
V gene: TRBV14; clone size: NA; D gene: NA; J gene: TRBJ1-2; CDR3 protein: CASSHQPAPSIVSIGSGYTF; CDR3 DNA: TGTGCCAGCAGCCACCAACCCGCCCCGTCAATCGTTTCGATTGGCAGTGGCTACACCTTC
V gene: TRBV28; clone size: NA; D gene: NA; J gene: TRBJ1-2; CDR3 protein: CASSFAGYFYGYTF; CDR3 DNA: TGTGCCAGCAGTTTTGCGGGGTACTTCTATGGCTACACCTTC
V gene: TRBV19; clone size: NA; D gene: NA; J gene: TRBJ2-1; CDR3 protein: CASSNPTGYSYNEQFF; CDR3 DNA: TGTGCCAGTAGTAACCCCACCGGTTACTCCTACAATGAGCAGTTCTTC
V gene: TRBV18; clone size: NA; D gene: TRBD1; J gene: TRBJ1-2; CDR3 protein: CASSLSTGSYGYTF; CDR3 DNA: TGTGCCAGCTCATTATCGACAGGGTCCTATGGCTACACCTTC